The rows below give T cell receptor beta chains drawn from one sample of a study of technical replicates of blood from several donors. Generated by immunoSEQ multiplex PCR, the TCRdb table keeps only in-frame clones and is missing some. The data contain about 56,000 clones, 90% to 95% of them singletons. The sample taken for sequencing was PBMCs. These receptor sequences come from a human donor in good health. Some clones in this sample may be carry-over from other donors' samples. The CDR3 runs from the conserved cysteine through the conserved F or W. The order of the fields is J gene, clone size, V gene, D gene, CDR3 protein, CDR3 DNA. The D gene is left open where the match is weak. Clone size is given for some rows only: seen once, a few or many times, or a class if the clone is expanded.

TRBJ1-4	.	TRBV5-6	.	CASSLAGREVEKLFF	TGTGCCAGCAGCTTGGCGGGCAGGGAGGTTGAAAAACTGTTTTTT
TRBJ2-5	.	TRBV9	.	CASSVGQGDQETQYF	TGTGCCAGCAGCGTAGGCCAAGGGGACCAAGAGACCCAGTACTTC
TRBJ1-1	.	TRBV6-6	TRBD1	CASSLYRDSTEAFF	TGTGCCAGCAGTCTATACCGGGACAGTACTGAAGCTTTCTTT
TRBJ1-4	.	TRBV5-6	TRBD1	CASSLRTGLLEKLFF	TGTGCCAGCAGCTTACGGACAGGGTTATTGGAAAAACTGTTTTTT
TRBJ2-5	.	TRBV4-3	.	CASSPGLGRGQETQYF	TGCGCCAGCAGCCCCGGACTCGGACGAGGCCAAGAGACCCAGTACTTC
TRBJ2-2	.	TRBV5-8	.	CASSLFAQRAGELFF	TGTGCCAGCAGCTTGTTTGCTCAGAGGGCCGGGGAGCTGTTTTTT
TRBJ1-2	once	TRBV30	.	CAWSLVGANYGYTF	TGTGCCTGGAGTTTAGTCGGGGCTAACTATGGCTACACCTTC
TRBJ2-5	.	TRBV7-3	.	CASSLFGRGETQYF	TGTGCCAGCAGCTTATTTGGCAGGGGAGAGACCCAGTACTTC
TRBJ2-1	.	TRBV19	.	CASNQGLQNEQFF	TGTGCCAGTAATCAGGGACTCCAGAATGAGCAGTTCTTC
TRBJ2-5	.	TRBV6-1	TRBD2	CASKLSSGRAETQYF	TGTGCCAGCAAGTTATCTAGCGGGAGGGCTGAGACCCAGTACTTC
TRBJ1-1	.	TRBV2	TRBD1	CASSGVPGQGWGTEAFF	TGTGCCAGCAGTGGAGTCCCGGGACAGGGTTGGGGCACTGAAGCTTTCTTT
TRBJ1-4	once	TRBV4-3	.	CASSKGEMTTNEKLFF	TGCGCCAGCAGCAAGGGGGAGATGACAACTAATGAAAAACTGTTTTTT
TRBJ2-1	.	TRBV27	TRBD2	CASSLAGGPLNEQFF	TGTGCCAGCAGTTTAGCGGGGGGGCCGTTGAATGAGCAGTTCTTC
TRBJ1-4	.	TRBV29-1	.	CSAKQGSNEKLFF	TGCAGCGCAAAACAGGGTTCTAATGAAAAACTGTTTTTT
TRBJ2-5	.	TRBV5-4	TRBD2	CASRTRAGGNQETQYF	TGTGCCAGCAGGACCCGGGCGGGGGGAAACCAAGAGACCCAGTACTTC
TRBJ1-3	.	TRBV5-8	.	CASKTQINTIYF	TGTGCCAGCAAAACGCAGATCAACACCATATATTTT
TRBJ2-6	.	TRBV14	.	CASSQDRRAGANVLTF	TGTGCCAGCAGCCAAGACCGGAGGGCTGGGGCCAACGTCCTGACTTTC
TRBJ1-6	once	TRBV7-2	.	CASSFGGFNNSPLHF	TGTGCCAGCAGCTTTGGGGGCTTCAATAATTCACCCCTCCACTTT
TRBJ2-7	.	TRBV5-4	TRBD2	CASSRRLAARGSYEQYF	TGTGCCAGCAGCCGAAGACTAGCGGCCAGGGGCAGCTACGAGCAGTACTTC
TRBJ2-1	.	TRBV7-2	.	CASPPRGAGRDEQFF	TGTGCCAGCCCCCCCAGGGGAGCGGGGCGGGATGAGCAGTTCTTC
TRBJ2-5	.	TRBV7-3	.	CASSPQGGQETQYF	TGTGCCAGCAGCCCCCAGGGGGGCCAAGAGACCCAGTACTTC
TRBJ2-2	.	TRBV18	.	CASSRAVSASTGELFF	TGTGCCAGCTCACGAGCCGTTAGCGCAAGCACCGGGGAGCTGTTTTTT
TRBJ2-4	.	TRBV27	TRBD1	CASSFLGTGENIQYF	TGTGCCAGCAGTTTTCTCGGGACAGGCGAAAACATTCAGTACTTC
TRBJ2-7	.	TRBV5-6	TRBD2	CASSLQRGYSYEQYF	TGTGCCAGCAGCTTGCAGCGGGGCTACTCCTACGAGCAGTACTTC
TRBJ1-2	.	TRBV27	.	CASRFNLRGAGYTF	TGTGCCAGCAGATTTAACTTGCGGGGGGCTGGCTACACCTTC
TRBJ2-4	.	TRBV5-6	TRBD1	CASSFRGLAKNIQYF	TGTGCCAGCAGCTTTAGGGGGCTAGCCAAAAACATTCAGTACTTC
TRBJ1-5	.	TRBV6-5	.	CASSRTAGSNQPQHF	TGTGCCAGCAGTCGGACAGCAGGTAGCAATCAGCCCCAGCATTTT
TRBJ1-2	few	TRBV4-3	TRBD1	CASSQDRSPEIGQALAWGYTF	TGCGCCAGCAGCCAAGATCGGTCCCCGGAGATTGGACAGGCCCTGGCGTGGGGCTACACCTTC
TRBJ2-1	.	TRBV5-1	TRBD2	CASSFLAGGKNNEQFF	TGCGCCAGCAGCTTCCTAGCGGGGGGGAAAAACAATGAGCAGTTCTTC
TRBJ2-1	.	TRBV7-2	TRBD2	CASSEAGTSGYNEQFF	TGTGCCAGCAGCGAAGCCGGGACTAGCGGCTACAATGAGCAGTTCTTC
TRBJ2-7	.	TRBV7-6	TRBD1	CASSSHRGQVEQYF	TGTGCCAGCAGCTCACACAGGGGGCAGGTTGAGCAGTACTTC
TRBJ1-2	.	TRBV30	TRBD1	CAWHTGTGHYGYTF	TGTGCCTGGCACACCGGGACAGGGCACTATGGCTACACCTTC
TRBJ2-5	.	TRBV10-3	.	CAIRPGLATMQETQYF	TGTGCCATCCGCCCCGGACTCGCCACAATGCAAGAGACCCAGTACTTC
TRBJ1-2	.	TRBV19	TRBD1	CASRTRQGAWYGYTF	TGTGCCAGTAGGACCAGACAGGGGGCGTGGTATGGCTACACCTTC
TRBJ1-5	.	TRBV5-5	.	CASSSKSDQPQHF	TGTGCCAGCAGCTCAAAGTCGGATCAGCCCCAGCATTTT
TRBJ2-3	.	TRBV11-3	.	CASSSRGTATQYF	TGTGCCAGCAGCTCTAGAGGAACGGCTACGCAGTATTTT
TRBJ1-2	.	TRBV4-1	TRBD1	CASSQFGETGSGYTF	TGCGCCAGCAGCCAATTTGGGGAGACAGGGTCTGGCTACACCTTC
TRBJ2-5	once	TRBV5-1	TRBD2	CASSLAGAQYF	TGCGCCAGCAGCCTGGCGGGGGCCCAGTACTTC
TRBJ2-6	.	TRBV5-1	.	CASSPDSSGANVLTF	TGCGCCAGCAGCCCCGACAGCTCTGGGGCCAACGTCCTGACTTTC
TRBJ1-2	.	TRBV19	.	CASEHGYGYTF	TGTGCCAGTGAACACGGGTATGGCTACACCTTC
TRBJ2-5	once	TRBV10-3	TRBD1	CAISSGTGSQETQYF	TGTGCCATCAGCTCCGGGACAGGGTCTCAAGAGACCCAGTACTTC
TRBJ2-2	.	TRBV2	.	CASSAMTGRGGELFF	TGTGCCAGCAGTGCGATGACCGGGCGGGGCGGGGAGCTGTTTTTT
TRBJ2-7	once	TRBV5-1	.	CASSLGGLGEQYF	TGCGCCAGCAGCTTAGGGGGATTGGGCGAGCAGTACTTC
TRBJ2-1	.	TRBV7-9	TRBD2	CASTITAGGRNEQFF	TGTGCCAGCACTATAACAGCGGGAGGGCGCAATGAGCAGTTCTTC
TRBJ1-3	.	TRBV7-3	.	CASSLKGTSSGNTIYF	TGTGCCAGCAGCTTAAAAGGCACTAGCTCTGGAAACACCATATATTTT
TRBJ2-1	.	TRBV9	.	CASSVGTANNEQFF	TGTGCCAGCAGCGTAGGGACAGCCAACAATGAGCAGTTCTTC
TRBJ2-7	.	TRBV2	.	CASRRTPYEQYF	TGTGCCAGCAGAAGGACTCCCTACGAGCAGTACTTC
TRBJ2-1	.	TRBV7-3	.	CASSLSSYNEQFF	TGTGCCAGCAGCCTGAGCTCCTACAATGAGCAGTTCTTC
TRBJ1-1	once	TRBV6-5	.	CASSGIPNTEAFF	TGTGCCAGCAGTGGCATCCCGAACACTGAAGCTTTCTTT
TRBJ2-7	.	TRBV11-2	TRBD2	CASSFSSGGYEQYF	TGTGCCAGCAGCTTCTCTAGCGGTGGCTACGAGCAGTACTTC
TRBJ1-4	.	TRBV30	TRBD1	CAWGEDRGSREKLFF	TGTGCCTGGGGGGAGGACAGGGGCTCGCGGGAAAAACTGTTTTTT
TRBJ1-2	.	TRBV7-9	TRBD1	CASSRLGGSSNYGYTF	TGTGCCAGCAGCCGCCTAGGGGGCTCTTCTAACTATGGCTACACCTTC
TRBJ2-5	.	TRBV6-5	TRBD2	CASSPGLADQETQYF	TGTGCCAGCAGCCCGGGACTAGCGGACCAAGAGACCCAGTACTTC
TRBJ1-2	.	TRBV2	.	CASSEGTSGGYTF	TGTGCCAGCAGTGAAGGTACTTCGGGTGGCTACACCTTC
TRBJ1-4	.	TRBV10-3	.	CAISDEEKLFF	TGTGCCATCAGTGATGAGGAAAAACTGTTTTTT
TRBJ2-7	.	TRBV6-5	TRBD1	CATSGTVSYEQYF	TGTGCCACCTCCGGGACAGTCTCCTACGAGCAGTACTTC